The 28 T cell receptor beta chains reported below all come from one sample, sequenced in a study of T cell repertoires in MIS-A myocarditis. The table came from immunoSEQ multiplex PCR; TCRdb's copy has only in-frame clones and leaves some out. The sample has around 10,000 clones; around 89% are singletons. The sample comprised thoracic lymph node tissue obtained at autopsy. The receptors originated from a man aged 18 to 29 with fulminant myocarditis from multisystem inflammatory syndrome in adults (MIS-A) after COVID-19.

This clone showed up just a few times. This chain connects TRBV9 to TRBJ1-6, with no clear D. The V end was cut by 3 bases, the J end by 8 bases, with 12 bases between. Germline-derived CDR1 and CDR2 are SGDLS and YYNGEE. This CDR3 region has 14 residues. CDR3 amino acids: CASSETPLYSPLHF. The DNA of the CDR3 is TGTGCCAGCAGCGAGACACCATTATATTCACCCCTCCACTTT.

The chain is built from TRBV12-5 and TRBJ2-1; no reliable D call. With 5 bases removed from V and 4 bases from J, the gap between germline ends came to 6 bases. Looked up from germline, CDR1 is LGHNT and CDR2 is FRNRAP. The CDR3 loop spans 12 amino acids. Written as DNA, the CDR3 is TGTGCTAGTGGTCACCCGTACAATGAGCAGTTCTTC. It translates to CASGHPYNEQFF.

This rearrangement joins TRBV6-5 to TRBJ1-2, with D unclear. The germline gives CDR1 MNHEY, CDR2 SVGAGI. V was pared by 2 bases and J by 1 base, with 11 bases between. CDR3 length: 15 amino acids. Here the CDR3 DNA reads TGTGCCAGCAGTTACAGTGCTGGAGATAACTATGGCTACACCTTC. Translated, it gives CASSYSAGDNYGYTF.

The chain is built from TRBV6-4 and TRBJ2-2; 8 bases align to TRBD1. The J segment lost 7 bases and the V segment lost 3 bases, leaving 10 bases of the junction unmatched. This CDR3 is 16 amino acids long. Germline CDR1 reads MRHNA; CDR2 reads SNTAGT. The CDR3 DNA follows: TGTGCCAGCAGTGATAACCCAGGGGGCGCGATCGGGGAGCTGTTTTTT. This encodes CASSDNPGGAIGELFF.

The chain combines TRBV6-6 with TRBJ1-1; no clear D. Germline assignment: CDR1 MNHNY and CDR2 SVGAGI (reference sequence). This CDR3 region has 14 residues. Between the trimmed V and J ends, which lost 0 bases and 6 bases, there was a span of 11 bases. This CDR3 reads CASSYSTRGPEAFF. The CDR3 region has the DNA TGTGCCAGCAGTTACTCGACACGGGGTCCTGAAGCTTTCTTT.

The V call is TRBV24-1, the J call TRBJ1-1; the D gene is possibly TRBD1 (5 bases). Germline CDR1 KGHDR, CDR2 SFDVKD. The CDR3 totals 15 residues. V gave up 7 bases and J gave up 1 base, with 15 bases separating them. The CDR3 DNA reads TGTGCCACCAGCGGTACAGGAGGAGAGAACACTGAAGCTTTCTTT. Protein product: CATSGTGGENTEAFF.

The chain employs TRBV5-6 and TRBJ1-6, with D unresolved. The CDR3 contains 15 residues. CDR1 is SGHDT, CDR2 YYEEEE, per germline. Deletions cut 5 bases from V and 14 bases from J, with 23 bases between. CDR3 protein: CASSPSWRGRMALHF. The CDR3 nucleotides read TGTGCCAGCAGTCCCTCCTGGCGCGGGCGTATGGCCCTCCACTTT. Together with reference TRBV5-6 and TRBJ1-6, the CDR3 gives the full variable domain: DAGVTQSPTHLIKTRGQQVTLRCSPKSGHDTVSWYQQALGQGPQFIFQYYEEEERQRGNFPDRFSGHQFPNYSSELNVNALLLGDSALYLCASSPSWRGRMALHFGNGTRLTVT.

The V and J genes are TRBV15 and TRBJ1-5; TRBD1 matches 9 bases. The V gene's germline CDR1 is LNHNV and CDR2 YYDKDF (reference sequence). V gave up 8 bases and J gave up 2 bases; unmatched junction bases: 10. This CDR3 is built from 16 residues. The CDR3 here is CATRPGQGFGNQPQHF. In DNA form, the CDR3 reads TGTGCCACCCGGCCGGGACAGGGATTCGGCAATCAGCCCCAGCATTTT.

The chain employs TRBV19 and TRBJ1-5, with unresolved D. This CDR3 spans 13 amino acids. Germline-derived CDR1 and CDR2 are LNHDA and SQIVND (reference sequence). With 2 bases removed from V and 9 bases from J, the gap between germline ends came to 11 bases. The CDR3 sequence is CASSIRSSGPQHF. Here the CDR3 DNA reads TGTGCCAGTAGTATACGATCTTCAGGGCCCCAGCATTTT.

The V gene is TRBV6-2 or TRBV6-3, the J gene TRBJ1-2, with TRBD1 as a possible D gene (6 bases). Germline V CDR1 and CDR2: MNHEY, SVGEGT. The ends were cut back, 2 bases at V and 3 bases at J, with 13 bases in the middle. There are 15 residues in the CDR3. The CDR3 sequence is CASSYHRDTDYGYTF. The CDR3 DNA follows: TGTGCCAGCAGTTACCATCGGGACACCGACTATGGCTACACCTTC.

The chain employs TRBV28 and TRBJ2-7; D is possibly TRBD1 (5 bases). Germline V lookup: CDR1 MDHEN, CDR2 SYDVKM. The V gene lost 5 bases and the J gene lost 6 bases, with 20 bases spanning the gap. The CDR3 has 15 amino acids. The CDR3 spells CASSKTGESPAEQYF. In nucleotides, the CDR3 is TGTGCCAGCAGTAAAACAGGTGAAAGTCCCGCCGAGCAGTACTTC.

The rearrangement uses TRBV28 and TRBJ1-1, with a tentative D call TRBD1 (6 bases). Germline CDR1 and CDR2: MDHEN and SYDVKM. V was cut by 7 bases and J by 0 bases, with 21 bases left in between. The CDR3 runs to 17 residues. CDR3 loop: CASTEIPRTAMNTEAFF. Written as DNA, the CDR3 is TGTGCCAGCACCGAAATACCTAGGACAGCTATGAACACTGAAGCTTTCTTT.

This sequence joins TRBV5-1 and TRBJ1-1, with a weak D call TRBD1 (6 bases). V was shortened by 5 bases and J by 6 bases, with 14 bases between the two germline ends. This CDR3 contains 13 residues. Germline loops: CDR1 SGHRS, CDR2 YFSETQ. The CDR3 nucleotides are TGCGCCAGCAGTCCCAGGGGTAACGCTGAAGCTTTCTTT. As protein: CASSPRGNAEAFF.

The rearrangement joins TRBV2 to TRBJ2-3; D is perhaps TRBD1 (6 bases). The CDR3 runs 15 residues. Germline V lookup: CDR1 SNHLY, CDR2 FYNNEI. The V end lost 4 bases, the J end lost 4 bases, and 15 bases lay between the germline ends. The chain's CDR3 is CASSASTGFPDTQYF. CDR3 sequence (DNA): TGTGCCAGCAGTGCCTCCACAGGGTTCCCAGATACGCAGTATTTT.

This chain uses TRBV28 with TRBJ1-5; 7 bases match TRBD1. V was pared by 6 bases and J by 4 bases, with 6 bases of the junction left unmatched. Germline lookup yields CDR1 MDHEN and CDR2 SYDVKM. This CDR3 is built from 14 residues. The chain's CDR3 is CASRRDRANQPQHF. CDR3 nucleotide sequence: TGTGCCAGCAGGAGGGACAGAGCAAATCAGCCCCAGCATTTT.

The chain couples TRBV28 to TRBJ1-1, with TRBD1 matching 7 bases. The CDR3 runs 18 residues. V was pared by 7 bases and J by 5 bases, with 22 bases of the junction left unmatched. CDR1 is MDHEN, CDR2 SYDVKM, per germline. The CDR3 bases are TGTGCCAGCAAAGGGGACCTTGACAGGGACGCATTGGGGACTGAAGCTTTCTTT. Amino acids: CASKGDLDRDALGTEAFF.

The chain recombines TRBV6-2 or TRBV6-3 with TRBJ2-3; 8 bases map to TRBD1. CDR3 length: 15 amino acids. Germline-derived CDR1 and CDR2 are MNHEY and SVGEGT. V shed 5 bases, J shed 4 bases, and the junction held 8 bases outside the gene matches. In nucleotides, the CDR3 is TGTGCCAGCAGTCTGACAGGGGATATGTCAGATACGCAGTATTTT. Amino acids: CASSLTGDMSDTQYF.

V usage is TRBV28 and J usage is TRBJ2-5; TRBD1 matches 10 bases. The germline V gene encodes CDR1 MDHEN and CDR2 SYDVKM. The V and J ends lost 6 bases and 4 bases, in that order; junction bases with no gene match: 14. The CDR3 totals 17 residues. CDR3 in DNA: TGTGCCAGCAGGGATATCTTGGACAGGGGGATTAGAGAGACCCAGTACTTC. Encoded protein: CASRDILDRGIRETQYF.

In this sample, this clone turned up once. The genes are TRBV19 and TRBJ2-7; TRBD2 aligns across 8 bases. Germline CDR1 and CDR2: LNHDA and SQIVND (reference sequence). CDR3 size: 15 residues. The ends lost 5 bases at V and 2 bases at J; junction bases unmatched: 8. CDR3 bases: TGTGCCAGTAGTTTTTATAGCGGGGCCGCCTACGAGCAGTACTTC. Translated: CASSFYSGAAYEQYF. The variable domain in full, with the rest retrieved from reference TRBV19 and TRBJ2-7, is DGGITQSPKYLFRKEGQNVTLSCEQNLNHDAMYWYRQDPGQGLRLIYYSQIVNDFQKGDIAEGYSVSREKKESFPLTVTSAQKNPTAFYLCASSFYSGAAYEQYFGPGTRLTVT.

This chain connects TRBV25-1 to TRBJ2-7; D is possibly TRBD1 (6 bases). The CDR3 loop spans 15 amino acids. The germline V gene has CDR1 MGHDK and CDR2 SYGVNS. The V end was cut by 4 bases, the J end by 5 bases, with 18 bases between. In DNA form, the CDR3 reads TGTGCCAGCAGTGCCCCCCGGGACAAGTATGACGAGCAGTACTTC. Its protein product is CASSAPRDKYDEQYF.

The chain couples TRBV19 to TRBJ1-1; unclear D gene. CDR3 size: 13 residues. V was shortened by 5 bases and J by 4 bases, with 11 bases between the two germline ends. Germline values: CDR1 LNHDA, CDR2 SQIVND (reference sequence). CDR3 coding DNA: TGTGCCAGTAGTCCCTCGTTAGGCACTGAAGCTTTCTTT. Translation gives CASSPSLGTEAFF. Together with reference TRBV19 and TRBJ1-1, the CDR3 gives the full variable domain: DGGITQSPKYLFRKEGQNVTLSCEQNLNHDAMYWYRQDPGQGLRLIYYSQIVNDFQKGDIAEGYSVSREKKESFPLTVTSAQKNPTAFYLCASSPSLGTEAFFGQGTRLTVV.

The CDR3 sequence is CASSLGGTGQDNTEAFF. The CDR3, as DNA: TGTGCCAGCAGCTTGGGCGGGACGGGACAGGATAACACTGAAGCTTTCTTT. The rearrangement joins TRBV11-2 to TRBJ1-1, with TRBD1 matching 8 bases. Germline values: CDR1 SGHAT, CDR2 FQNNGV. The CDR3 is made up of 17 amino acids. After removal of 3 bases from V and 2 bases from J, the junction contained 11 bases not matched to a gene.

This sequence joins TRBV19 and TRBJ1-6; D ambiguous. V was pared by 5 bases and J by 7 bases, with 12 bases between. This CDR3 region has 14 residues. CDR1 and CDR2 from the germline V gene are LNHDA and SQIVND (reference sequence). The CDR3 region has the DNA TGTGCCAGTAGTGTTTCGGCAAGGAATTCACCCCTCCACTTT. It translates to CASSVSARNSPLHF.

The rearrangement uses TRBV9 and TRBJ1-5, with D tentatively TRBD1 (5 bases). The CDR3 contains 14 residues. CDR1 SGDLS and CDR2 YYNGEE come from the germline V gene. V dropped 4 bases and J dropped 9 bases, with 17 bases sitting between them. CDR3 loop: CASSPRGARSPQHF. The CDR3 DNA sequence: TGTGCCAGCAGCCCTAGGGGAGCACGGTCGCCCCAGCATTTT.

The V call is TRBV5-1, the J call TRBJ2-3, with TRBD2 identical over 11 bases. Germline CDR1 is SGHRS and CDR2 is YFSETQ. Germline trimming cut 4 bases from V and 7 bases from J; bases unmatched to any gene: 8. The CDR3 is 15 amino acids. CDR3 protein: CASSVSGRAVNTQYF. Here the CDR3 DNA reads TGCGCCAGCAGCGTTAGCGGGAGGGCGGTGAATACGCAGTATTTT.

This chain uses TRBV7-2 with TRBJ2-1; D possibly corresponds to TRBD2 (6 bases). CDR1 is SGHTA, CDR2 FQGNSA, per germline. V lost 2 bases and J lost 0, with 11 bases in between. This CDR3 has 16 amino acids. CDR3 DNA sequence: TGTGCCAGCAGCTTAACCGGGGGTACCTCCTACAATGAGCAGTTCTTC. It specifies CASSLTGGTSYNEQFF.

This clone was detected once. The CDR3 DNA is TGCGCCAGCAGCCAAGATAGAACTAGTTACTTC. Protein product: CASSQDRTSYF. The rearrangement uses TRBV4-1 and TRBJ2-5; D is perhaps TRBD2 (5 bases). The germline V and J ends were trimmed by 0 bases and 14 bases, with 10 bases remaining between them. The CDR3 is 11 residues long. Germline V gene lookup returns CDR1 MGHRA and CDR2 YSYEKL.

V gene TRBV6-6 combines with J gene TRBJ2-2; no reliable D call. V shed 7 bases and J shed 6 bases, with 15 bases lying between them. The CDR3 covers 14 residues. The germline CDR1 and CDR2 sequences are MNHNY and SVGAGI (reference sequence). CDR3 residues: CASTPLALPGELFF. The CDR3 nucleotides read TGTGCCAGCACCCCTCTCGCGCTCCCCGGGGAGCTGTTTTTT.